These 7 T cell receptor beta chains were all obtained from the same sample, sequenced in a study of T cells in women clearing cervical HPV infection. Profiling relied on immunoSEQ multiplex PCR, and the TCRdb table lists in-frame clones only, not all of them. The repertoire table contains roughly 22,000 clones. The sample taken for sequencing was blood buffy coat. The receptors come from a woman aged 18-70 years with a cervical HPV16 infection that either progressed to CIN3+ or cleared (not recorded which).

With respect to this clone: The read finishes 3 residues shy of the CDR3 end, and the germline J gene is used to complete it. The chain links TRBV20-1 to TRBJ2-6; 7 bases are a match to TRBD1. Germline lookup yields CDR1 DFQATT and CDR2 SNEGSKA (reference sequence). The CDR3 is 16 residues long. Trimming at V came to 3 bases and at J to 0 bases, leaving 5 bases not matched to a gene. CDR3 bases read: TGCAGTGCTAGTAAGGGGGCCCTCTCTGGGGCCAACGTC. This codes for CSASKGALSGANV. The full CDR3 protein reads CSASKGALSGANVLTF.

Notes on this clone: Coverage ceases 3 residues before the CDR3 finishes, and the germline J gene fills in the end. The chain carries TRBV2 and TRBJ2-3, with TRBD1 as a possible D gene (6 bases). CDR3 length equals 15 residues. V was clipped by 5 bases and J by 1 base, with 13 bases between them. CDR1 SNHLY and CDR2 FYNNEI come from the germline V gene. CDR3 sequence: CASSSQGRRTDTQYF. CDR3 DNA (partial): TGTGCCAGCAGTTCCCAGGGGCGACGCACAGATACG.

A remark on this clone: The read ends 3 residues before the CDR3 terminus; that terminus is restored from the germline J gene. The chain couples TRBV7-2 to TRBJ1-2; D ambiguous. Per germline, CDR1 SGHTA and CDR2 FQGNSA. Trimming removed 3 bases at V and 5 bases at J, with 13 bases between. The CDR3 is 14 residues long. Partial CDR3 DNA: TGTGCCAGCAGCTTGGGCACGACACGGTATGGC. Protein sequence: CASSLGTTRYG. The entire CDR3 protein is CASSLGTTRYGYTF.

This clone is medium-sized by frequency. The read falls 3 residues short of the CDR3 end, and the missing part is taken from the germline J gene. The chain joins TRBV9 to TRBJ1-2; D might be TRBD1 (6 bases). The CDR3 has 13 residues. Germline V gene sequence: CDR1 SGDLS, CDR2 YYNGEE. Trimming removed 4 bases at V and 6 bases at J, with 13 bases between. CDR3 loop: CASSPTTGNGYTF. CDR3 bases read: TGTGCCAGCAGCCCCACTACAGGGAATGGC.

In regard to this clone: The read finishes 3 residues shy of the CDR3 end, and the germline J gene is used to complete it. The rearrangement links TRBV7-2 to TRBJ2-2, with TRBD1 matching 12 bases. Per the germline V gene, CDR1 is SGHTA and CDR2 is FQGNSA. The V segment lost 5 bases and the J segment 4 bases; nucleotides outside the gene matches: 2. The CDR3 has 15 amino acids. The DNA read from the CDR3 is TGTGCCAGCAGCAAGGGACAGGGGGCCACCGGGGAG. Protein sequence: CASSKGQGATGE. The entire CDR3 protein is CASSKGQGATGELFF.

Concerning this clone: The sequence runs out 3 residues before the end of the CDR3; the remainder is reconstructed from the germline J gene. The genes are TRBV7-3 and TRBJ1-2; D ambiguous. Germline CDR1 is SGHTA and CDR2 is FQGTGA. The CDR3 totals 14 residues. The CDR3 here is CASSLTPGLEGYTF. The CDR3 DNA, read in part, is TGTGCCAGCAGCTTAACTCCTGGACTTGAGGGC. The whole variable domain, filled in from reference TRBV7-3 and TRBJ1-2, reads GAGVSQTPSNKVTEKGKYVELRCDPISGHTALYWYRQSLGQGPEFLIYFQGTGAADDSGLPNDRFFAVRPEGSVSTLKIQRTERGDSAVYLCASSLTPGLEGYTFGSGTRLTVV.

In the case of this clone: The CDR3 goes on 3 residues after the read ends, and that part is filled in from the germline J gene. The genes are TRBV20-1 and TRBJ2-1, with 9 bases that match TRBD2. Germline CDR1 and CDR2: DFQATT and SNEGSKA (reference sequence). There are 14 residues in the CDR3. The J segment lost 0 bases and the V segment lost 4 bases, leaving 1 base of the junction unmatched. CDR3 protein: CSANSGGSYNEQFF. The covered CDR3 bases are TGCAGTGCTAATAGCGGGGGCTCCTACAATGAG.